Listed here are 10 T cell receptor beta chains from one sample, sequenced in a study of blood T cell repertoires in COVID-19. TCRdb keeps only in-frame clones here, not all; method: immunoSEQ multiplex PCR. The sample shows 190,000 or so clones, 90% of them seen only once. Sequenced material: peripheral blood. The receptors derive from a man between 45 and 60 years old with acute or convalescent COVID-19.

This clone has a single count. The chain uses TRBV19 and TRBJ1-5; D gene unclear. The V end was cut by 7 bases, the J end by 2 bases, with 15 bases between. This CDR3 is 15 amino acids long. From germline, CDR1 is LNHDA and CDR2 SQIVND (reference sequence). The CDR3 sequence is CASTPREWGNQPQHF. As DNA, the CDR3 is TGTGCCAGTACCCCAAGGGAGTGGGGCAATCAGCCCCAGCATTTT.

V and J are TRBV7-2 and TRBJ1-5, with no clear D. CDR1 SGHTA and CDR2 FQGNSA come from the germline V gene. The ends were cut back, 4 bases at V and 4 bases at J, with 8 bases in the middle. The CDR3 has 13 residues. The CDR3 loop is CASSWAGNQPQHF. Here the CDR3 DNA reads TGTGCCAGCAGCTGGGCGGGGAATCAGCCCCAGCATTTT.

This chain links TRBV9 with TRBJ2-1; 7 bases are a match to TRBD2. Germline-derived CDR1 and CDR2 are SGDLS and YYNGEE. This CDR3 region has 13 residues. V dropped 3 bases and J dropped 6; count of bases not matched to a gene: 3. CDR3 protein: CASSEGLTNEQFF. The CDR3 nucleotides are TGTGCCAGCAGCGAGGGACTAACCAATGAGCAGTTCTTC.

This chain links TRBV7-8 with TRBJ2-5; 10 bases line up with TRBD1. The CDR3 loop spans 16 amino acids. CDR1 SGHVS and CDR2 FQNEAQ come from the germline V gene. Trimming took 0 bases from V and 5 from J; bases not matched to a gene: 6. CDR3 coding DNA: TGTGCCAGCAGCTTAGCCCAGACAGGGGGCTGGGAGACCCAGTACTTC. As protein: CASSLAQTGGWETQYF.

This chain connects TRBV18 to TRBJ2-5, with 7 positions matching TRBD1. CDR1 and CDR2 (germline): KGHSH, LQKENI. The CDR3 length is 14 residues. V shed 3 bases, J shed 5 bases, and the junction held 6 bases outside the gene matches. The DNA of the CDR3 is TGTGCCAGCTCACCCGACAGGGTAGGGGAGACCCAGTACTTC. This translates into CASSPDRVGETQYF.

This chain uses TRBV4-1 with TRBJ2-3, with 7 bases lining up with TRBD1. Germline CDR1 reads MGHRA; CDR2 reads YSYEKL. This CDR3 is 17 amino acids long. The V and J ends lost 0 bases and 2 bases, in that order; junction bases with no gene match: 8. CDR3 bases: TGCGCCAGCAGCCAAGACCGCCGACAGGGTGTCACAGATACGCAGTATTTT. Protein: CASSQDRRQGVTDTQYF.

The V and J genes are TRBV14 and TRBJ2-1, with 10 nucleotides matching TRBD2. Germline lookup yields CDR1 SGHDN and CDR2 FVKESK. Unmatched junction bases numbered 14, after V lost 4 bases and J lost 8 bases. The CDR3 totals 17 residues. This CDR3 reads CASSPGTSARPGDEQFF. The CDR3 DNA reads TGTGCCAGCAGCCCCGGGACTAGCGCGCGCCCGGGAGATGAGCAGTTCTTC.

CDR3 bases: TGTGCCAGCAGCTTAGTTAGGGGATTTAGCACAGATACGCAGTATTTT. Protein product: CASSLVRGFSTDTQYF. The genes are TRBV7-2 and TRBJ2-3, with D possibly being TRBD1 (5 bases). CDR1 is SGHTA, CDR2 FQGNSA, per germline. V was pared by 1 base and J by 0 bases, with 11 bases between. This CDR3 has 16 amino acids.

The chain combines TRBV27 with TRBJ1-6; 9 bases are shared with TRBD1. The ends lost 5 bases at V and 7 bases at J; junction bases unmatched: 9. This CDR3 comprises 16 residues. CDR1 is MNHEY, CDR2 SMNVEV, per germline (reference sequence). CDR3 loop: CASSLQGTGYNSPLHF. The CDR3 nucleotides are TGTGCCAGCAGTCTCCAAGGGACAGGGTACAATTCACCCCTCCACTTT.

The V gene is TRBV30, the J gene TRBJ2-6, with TRBD1 matching 7 bases. This CDR3 region has 15 residues. J lost 4 bases, V lost 3 bases, and 6 bases had no gene match. The V gene's germline CDR1 is GTSNPN and CDR2 SVGIG (reference sequence). The CDR3: CAWSRQGSGANVLTF. CDR3 nucleotides: TGTGCCTGGAGCCGACAGGGATCAGGGGCCAACGTCCTGACTTTC.